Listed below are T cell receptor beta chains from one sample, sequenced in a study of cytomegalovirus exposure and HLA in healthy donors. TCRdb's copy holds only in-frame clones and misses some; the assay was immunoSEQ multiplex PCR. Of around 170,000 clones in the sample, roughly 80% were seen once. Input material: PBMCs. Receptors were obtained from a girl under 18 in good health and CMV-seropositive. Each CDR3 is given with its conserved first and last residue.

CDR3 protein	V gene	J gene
CASSQTSSGWSQYF	TRBV4-1	TRBJ2-5
CASSDTSGNYNEQFF	TRBV2	TRBJ2-1
CASSVAGSLYGYTF	TRBV11-2	TRBJ1-2
CASSVNGDFTGELFF	TRBV5-1	TRBJ2-2
CASSLSVAKNIQYF	TRBV7-9	TRBJ2-4
CASSLGREDTEAFF	TRBV5-4	TRBJ1-1
CASSFDPSGTNYEQYF	TRBV5-4	TRBJ2-7
CASGLVQGSHYGYTF	TRBV12-5	TRBJ1-2
CSVLRLADLPNEQFF	TRBV29-1	TRBJ2-1
CASGASGSPGETQYF	TRBV7-3	TRBJ2-5
CATQGDPSEKLFF	TRBV10-2	TRBJ1-4
CASSLPSGSYNEQFF	TRBV5-6	TRBJ2-1
CASSVGGDEQYF	TRBV11-2	TRBJ2-7
CASSARWASNYNEQFF	TRBV18	TRBJ2-1
CASIQGSHGYTF	TRBV14	TRBJ1-2
CASSQLAGGYNEQFF	TRBV5-1	TRBJ2-1
CASSPADRASGNTIYF	TRBV5-1	TRBJ1-3
CASREGQGASSNQPQHF	TRBV19	TRBJ1-5
CASSRDRGLNNEQFF	TRBV2	TRBJ2-1
CASSRDRGPYEQYF	TRBV4-3	TRBJ2-7